This T cell receptor beta chain came from a study of vaccination and CD4 T cells after COVID-19. Study-level background: The post-vaccine samples came a median roughly 72 days after dose two (range 14 to 241).

Cultured CD4+ T cell DNA underwent sequencing with the Oncomine TCR Beta short-read assay. MiXCR, applied by TCRdb to the PCR reads, yields one record per CDR3 protein. The sample has fewer than 15,000 distinct CDR3 sequences, approximately 40% seen once. Stated treatment: approximately nine-day PBMC culture with coronavirus spike peptide pools or control peptides (ViraFEST assay). The authors cultured two million PBMCs per well with about 10 IU/ml IL-2 and 7.5 to 10 ug/ml peptide pools. A word on this clonotype: What it binds is unknown.

V dropped 3 bases and J dropped 2 bases, with 5 bases sitting between them. Per the germline V gene, CDR1 is LNHDA and CDR2 is SQIVND (reference sequence). The CDR3 length is 14 residues. The rearrangement links TRBV19 to TRBJ2-6; no clear D gene. Sequenced sample: CD4+ T cells from blood, cultured in vitro. The TCR comes from a human donor who had recovered from COVID-19. This CDR3 reads CASSMGTGANVLTF. The CDR3 DNA reads TGTGCCAGTAGTATGGGGACTGGGGCCAACGTCCTGACTTTC.